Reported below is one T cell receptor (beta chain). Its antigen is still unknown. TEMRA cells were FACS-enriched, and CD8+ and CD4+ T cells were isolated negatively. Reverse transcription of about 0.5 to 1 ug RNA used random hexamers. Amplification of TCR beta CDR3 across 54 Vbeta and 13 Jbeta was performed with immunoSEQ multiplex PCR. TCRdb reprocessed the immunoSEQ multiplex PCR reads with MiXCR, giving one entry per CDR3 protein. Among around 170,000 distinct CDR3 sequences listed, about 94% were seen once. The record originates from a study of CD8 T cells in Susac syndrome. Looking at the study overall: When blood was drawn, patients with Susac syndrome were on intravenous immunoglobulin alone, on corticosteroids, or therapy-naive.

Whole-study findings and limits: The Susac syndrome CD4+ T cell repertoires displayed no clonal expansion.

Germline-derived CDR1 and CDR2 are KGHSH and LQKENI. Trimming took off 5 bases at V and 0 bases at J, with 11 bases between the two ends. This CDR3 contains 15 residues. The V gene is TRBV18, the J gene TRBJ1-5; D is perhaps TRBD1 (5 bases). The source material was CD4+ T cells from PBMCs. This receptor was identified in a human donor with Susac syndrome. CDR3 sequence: CASSFGTVSNQPQHF. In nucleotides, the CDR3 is TGTGCCAGCTCATTCGGGACGGTTAGCAATCAGCCCCAGCATTTT.